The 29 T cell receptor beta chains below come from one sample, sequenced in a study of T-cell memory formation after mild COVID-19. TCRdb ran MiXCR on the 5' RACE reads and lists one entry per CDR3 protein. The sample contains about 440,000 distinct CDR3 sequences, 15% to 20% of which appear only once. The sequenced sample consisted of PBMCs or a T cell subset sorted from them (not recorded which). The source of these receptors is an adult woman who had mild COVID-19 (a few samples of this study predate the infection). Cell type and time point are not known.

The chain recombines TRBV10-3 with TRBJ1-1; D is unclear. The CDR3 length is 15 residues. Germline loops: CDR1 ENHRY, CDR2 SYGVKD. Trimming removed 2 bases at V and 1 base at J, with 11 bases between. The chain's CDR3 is CAISEKGLENTEAFF. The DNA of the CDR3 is TGTGCCATCAGTGAGAAAGGGCTGGAGAACACTGAAGCTTTCTTT.

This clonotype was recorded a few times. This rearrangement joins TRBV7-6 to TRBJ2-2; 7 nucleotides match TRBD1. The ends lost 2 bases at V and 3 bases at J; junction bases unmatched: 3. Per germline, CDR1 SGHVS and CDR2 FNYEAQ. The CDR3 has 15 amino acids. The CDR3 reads CASSLSGQDTGELFF. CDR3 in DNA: TGTGCCAGCAGCTTATCAGGACAGGACACCGGGGAGCTGTTTTTT.

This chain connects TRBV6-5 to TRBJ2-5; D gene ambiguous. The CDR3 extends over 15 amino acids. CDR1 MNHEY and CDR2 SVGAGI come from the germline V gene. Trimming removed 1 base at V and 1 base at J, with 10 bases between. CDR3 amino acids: CASSYWNTAQETQYF. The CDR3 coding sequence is TGTGCCAGCAGTTACTGGAACACCGCCCAAGAGACCCAGTACTTC.

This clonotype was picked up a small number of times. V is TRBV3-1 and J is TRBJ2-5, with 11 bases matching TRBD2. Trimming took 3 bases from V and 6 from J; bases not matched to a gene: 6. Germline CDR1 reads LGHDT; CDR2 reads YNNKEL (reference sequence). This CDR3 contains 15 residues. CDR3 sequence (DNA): TGTGCCAGCAGCCAGGTGACTAGCGGGGAAAAGACCCAGTACTTC. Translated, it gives CASSQVTSGEKTQYF.

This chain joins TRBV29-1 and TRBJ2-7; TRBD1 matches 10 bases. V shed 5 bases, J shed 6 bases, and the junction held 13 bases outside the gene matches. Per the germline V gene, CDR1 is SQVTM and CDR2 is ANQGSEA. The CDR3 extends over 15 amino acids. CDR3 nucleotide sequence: TGCAGCGTTCTCGTGGGGACAGGGGTGACCCGCGAGCAGTACTTC. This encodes CSVLVGTGVTREQYF.

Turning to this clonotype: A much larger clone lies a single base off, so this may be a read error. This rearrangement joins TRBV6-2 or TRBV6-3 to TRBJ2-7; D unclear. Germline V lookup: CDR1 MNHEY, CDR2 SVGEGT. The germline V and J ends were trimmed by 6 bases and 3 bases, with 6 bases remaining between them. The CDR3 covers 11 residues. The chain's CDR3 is CASSPHYEQYF. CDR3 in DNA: TGTGCCAGCAGCCCCCACTACGAGCAGTACTTC.

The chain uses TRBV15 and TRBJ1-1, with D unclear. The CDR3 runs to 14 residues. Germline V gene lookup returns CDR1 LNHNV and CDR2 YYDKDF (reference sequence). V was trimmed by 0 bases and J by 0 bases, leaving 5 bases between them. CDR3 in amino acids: CATSRDQVNTEAFF. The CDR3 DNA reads TGTGCCACCAGCAGAGATCAGGTGAACACTGAAGCTTTCTTT. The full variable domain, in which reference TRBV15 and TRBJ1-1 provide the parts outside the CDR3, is DAMVIQNPRYQVTQFGKPVTLSCSQTLNHNVMYWYQQKSSQAPKLLFHYYDKDFNNEADTPDNFQSRRPNTSFCFLDIRSPGLGDTAMYLCATSRDQVNTEAFFGQGTRLTVV.

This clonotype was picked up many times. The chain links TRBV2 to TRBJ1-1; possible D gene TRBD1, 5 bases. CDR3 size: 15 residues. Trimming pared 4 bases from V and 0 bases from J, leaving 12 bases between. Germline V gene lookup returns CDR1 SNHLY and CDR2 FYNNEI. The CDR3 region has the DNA TGTGCCAGCAGTGTCCCTGCGACAGTGAACACTGAAGCTTTCTTT. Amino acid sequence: CASSVPATVNTEAFF.

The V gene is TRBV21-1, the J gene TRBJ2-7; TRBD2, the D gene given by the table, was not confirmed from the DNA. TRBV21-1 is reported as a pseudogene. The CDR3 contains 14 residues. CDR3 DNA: TGTGCCAGCAGCAAAGGAGCGGGGAGGTACGAGCAGTACTTC. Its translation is CASSKGAGRYEQYF.

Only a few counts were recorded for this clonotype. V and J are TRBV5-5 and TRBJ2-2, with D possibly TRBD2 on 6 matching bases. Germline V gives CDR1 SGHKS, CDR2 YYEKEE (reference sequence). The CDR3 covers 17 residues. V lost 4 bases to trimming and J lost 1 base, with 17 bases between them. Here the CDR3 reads CASSPGVEGWNTGELFF. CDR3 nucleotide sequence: TGTGCCAGCAGCCCTGGGGTGGAGGGCTGGAACACCGGGGAGCTGTTTTTT. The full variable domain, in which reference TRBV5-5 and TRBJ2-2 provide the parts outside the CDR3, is DAGVTQSPTHLIKTRGQQVTLRCSPISGHKSVSWYQQVLGQGPQFIFQYYEKEERGRGNFPDRFSARQFPNYSSELNVNALLLGDSALYLCASSPGVEGWNTGELFFGEGSRLTVL.

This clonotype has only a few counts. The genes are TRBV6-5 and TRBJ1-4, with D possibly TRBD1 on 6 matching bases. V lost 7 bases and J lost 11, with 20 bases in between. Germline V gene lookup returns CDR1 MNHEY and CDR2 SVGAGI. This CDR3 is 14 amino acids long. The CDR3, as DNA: TGTGCCAGCACCCCCAGCGGGGGACACGGGAAACTGTTTTTT. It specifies CASTPSGGHGKLFF.

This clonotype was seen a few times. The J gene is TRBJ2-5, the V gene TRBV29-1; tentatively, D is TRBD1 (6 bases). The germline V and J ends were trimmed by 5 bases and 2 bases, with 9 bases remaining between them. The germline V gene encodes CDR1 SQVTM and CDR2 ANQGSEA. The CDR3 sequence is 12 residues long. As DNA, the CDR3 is TGCAGCGTTTTTGGACAGCAAGAGACCCAGTACTTC. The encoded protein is CSVFGQQETQYF.

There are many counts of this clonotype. Written as DNA, the CDR3 is TGTGCCAGCAGTTTAGGAGGGTATGAAGCTTTCTTT. Amino acid sequence: CASSLGGYEAFF. The chain links TRBV12-3 or TRBV12-4 to TRBJ1-1; D not resolved. CDR3 length: 12 residues. V was cut by 1 base and J by 7 bases, with 7 bases left in between.

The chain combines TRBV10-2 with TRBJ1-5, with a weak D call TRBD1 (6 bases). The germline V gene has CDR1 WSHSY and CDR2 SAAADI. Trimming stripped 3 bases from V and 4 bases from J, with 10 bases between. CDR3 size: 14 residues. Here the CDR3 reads CASSDLQGNQPQHF. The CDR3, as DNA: TGCGCCAGCAGTGATTTACAGGGAAATCAGCCCCAGCATTTT.

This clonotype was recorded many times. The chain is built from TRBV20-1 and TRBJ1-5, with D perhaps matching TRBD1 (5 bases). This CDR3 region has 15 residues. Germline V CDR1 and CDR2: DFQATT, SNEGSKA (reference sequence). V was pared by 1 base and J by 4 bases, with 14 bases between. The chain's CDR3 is CSARGTGGGNQPQHF. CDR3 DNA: TGCAGTGCTAGAGGAACGGGGGGAGGAAATCAGCCCCAGCATTTT.

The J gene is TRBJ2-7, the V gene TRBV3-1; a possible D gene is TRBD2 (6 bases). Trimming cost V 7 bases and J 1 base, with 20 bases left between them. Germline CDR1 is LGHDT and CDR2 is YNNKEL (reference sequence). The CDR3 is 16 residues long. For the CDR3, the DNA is TGTGCCAGCACAAGCAATATATGGGGGGAATCCTACGAGCAGTACTTC. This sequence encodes CASTSNIWGESYEQYF.

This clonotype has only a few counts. The DNA for the CDR3 is TGTGCCACCAGTGATTTCCGACAGGGAGATACGCAGTATTTT. Amino acid sequence: CATSDFRQGDTQYF. The gene calls are TRBV24-1 and TRBJ2-3; TRBD1 matches 7 bases. The CDR3 has 14 residues. The germline CDR1 and CDR2 sequences are KGHDR and SFDVKD. J gave up 5 bases and V 1 base, and 2 bases lay outside the gene matches.

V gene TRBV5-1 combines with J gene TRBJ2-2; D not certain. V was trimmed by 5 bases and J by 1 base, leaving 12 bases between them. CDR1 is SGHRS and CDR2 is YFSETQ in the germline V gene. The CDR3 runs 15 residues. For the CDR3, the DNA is TGCGCCAGCAGACGGAGCCCCGAGAACACCGGGGAGCTGTTTTTT. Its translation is CASRRSPENTGELFF.

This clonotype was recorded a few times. CDR3 coding DNA: TGCGCCAGCAGCTTGGGTGAGGGTACTAATTCACCCCTCCACTTT. Translated: CASSLGEGTNSPLHF. The V call is TRBV5-1, the J call TRBJ1-6; no clear D. With 0 bases removed from V and 6 bases from J, the gap between germline ends came to 10 bases. CDR1 and CDR2 (germline): SGHRS, YFSETQ. The CDR3 is 15 residues long.

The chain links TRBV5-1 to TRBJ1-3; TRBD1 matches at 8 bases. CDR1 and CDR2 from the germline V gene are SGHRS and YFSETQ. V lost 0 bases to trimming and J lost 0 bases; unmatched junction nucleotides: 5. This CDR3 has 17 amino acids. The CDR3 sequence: CASSLGRTGYSGNTIYF. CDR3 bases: TGCGCCAGCAGCTTGGGACGGACAGGGTACTCTGGAAACACCATATATTTT.

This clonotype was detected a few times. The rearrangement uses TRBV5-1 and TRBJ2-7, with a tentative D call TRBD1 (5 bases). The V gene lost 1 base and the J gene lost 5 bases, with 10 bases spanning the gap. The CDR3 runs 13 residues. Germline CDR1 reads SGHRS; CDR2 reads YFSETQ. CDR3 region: CASSLYAGNEQYF. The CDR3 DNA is TGCGCCAGCAGCTTGTATGCAGGGAACGAGCAGTACTTC.

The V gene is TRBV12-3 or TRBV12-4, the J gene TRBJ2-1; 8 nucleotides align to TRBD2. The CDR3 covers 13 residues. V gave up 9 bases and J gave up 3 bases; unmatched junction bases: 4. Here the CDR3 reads CASRTSRYNEQFF. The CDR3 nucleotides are TGTGCCAGTAGGACTAGCCGCTACAATGAGCAGTTCTTC.

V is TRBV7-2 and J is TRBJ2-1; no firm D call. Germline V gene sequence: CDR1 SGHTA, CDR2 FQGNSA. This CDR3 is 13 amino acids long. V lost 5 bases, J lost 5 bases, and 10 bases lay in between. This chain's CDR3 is CASSNYIHNEQFF. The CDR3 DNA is TGTGCCAGCAGCAACTATATACACAATGAGCAGTTCTTC. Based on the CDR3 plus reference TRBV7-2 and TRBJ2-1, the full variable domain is GAGVSQSPSNKVTEKGKDVELRCDPISGHTALYWYRQSLGQGLEFLIYFQGNSAPDKSGLPSDRFSAERTGGSVSTLTIQRTQQEDSAVYLCASSNYIHNEQFFGPGTRLTVL.

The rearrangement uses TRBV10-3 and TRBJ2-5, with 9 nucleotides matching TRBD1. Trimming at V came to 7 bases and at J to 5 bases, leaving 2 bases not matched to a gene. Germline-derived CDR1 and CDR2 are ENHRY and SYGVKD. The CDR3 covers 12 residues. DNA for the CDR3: TGTGCCATCAAGGGGACAGGGGAGACCCAGTACTTC. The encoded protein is CAIKGTGETQYF.

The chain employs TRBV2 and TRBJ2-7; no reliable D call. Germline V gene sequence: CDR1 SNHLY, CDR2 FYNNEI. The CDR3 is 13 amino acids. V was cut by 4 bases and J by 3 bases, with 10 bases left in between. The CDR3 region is CASSVSVGYEQYF. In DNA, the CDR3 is TGTGCCAGCAGTGTAAGTGTCGGCTACGAGCAGTACTTC. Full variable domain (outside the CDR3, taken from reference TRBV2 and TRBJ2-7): EPEVTQTPSHQVTQMGQEVILRCVPISNHLYFYWYRQILGQKVEFLVSFYNNEISEKSEIFDDQFSVERPDGSNFTLKIRSTKLEDSAMYFCASSVSVGYEQYFGPGTRLTVT.

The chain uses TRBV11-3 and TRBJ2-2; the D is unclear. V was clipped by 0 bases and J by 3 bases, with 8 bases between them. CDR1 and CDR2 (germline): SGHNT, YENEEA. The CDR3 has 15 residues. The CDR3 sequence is CASSLDRGDTGELFF. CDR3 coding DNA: TGTGCCAGCAGCTTAGATCGTGGGGACACCGGGGAGCTGTTTTTT.

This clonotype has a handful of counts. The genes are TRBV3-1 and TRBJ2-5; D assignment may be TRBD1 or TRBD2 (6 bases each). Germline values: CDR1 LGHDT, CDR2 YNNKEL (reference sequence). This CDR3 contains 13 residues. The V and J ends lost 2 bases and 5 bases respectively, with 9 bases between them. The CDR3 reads CASSQPGAETQYF. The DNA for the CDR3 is TGTGCCAGCAGCCAACCGGGGGCGGAGACCCAGTACTTC.

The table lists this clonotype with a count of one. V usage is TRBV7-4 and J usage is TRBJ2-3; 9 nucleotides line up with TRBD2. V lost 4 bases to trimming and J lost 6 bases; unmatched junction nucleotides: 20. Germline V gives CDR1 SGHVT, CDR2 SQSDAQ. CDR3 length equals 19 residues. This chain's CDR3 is CASSYRRPGLAVFADTQYF. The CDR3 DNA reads TGTGCCAGCAGCTACCGACGGCCGGGACTAGCAGTCTTTGCGGATACGCAGTATTTT.

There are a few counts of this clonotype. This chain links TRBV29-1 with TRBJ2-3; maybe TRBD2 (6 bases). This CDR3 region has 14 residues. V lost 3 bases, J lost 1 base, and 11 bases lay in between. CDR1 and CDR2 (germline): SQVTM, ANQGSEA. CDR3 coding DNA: TGCAGCGTTGATCGGGAGACGCGCACAGATACGCAGTATTTT. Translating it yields CSVDRETRTDTQYF.